This TCR beta chain was captured by sequencing in a study of cytomegalovirus exposure and HLA in healthy donors (dated by TCRdb to 2016 to 2017). The study in broad terms: The 666 repertoires of the first cohort and the 95 to 150 validation repertoires were produced on the same platform, according to a later analysis. The study aimed to test whether signatures of past pathogen exposure could be identified by cataloging public T cell receptors. A separate validation cohort of roughly 130 different subjects was used in addition to the approximately 700-subject first cohort. High-throughput TCR immunosequencing, statistical association of individual TCRs with disease status, and machine learning were combined to predict cytomegalovirus infection status. Study-wide conclusions, independent of this receptor: In vitro tests confirmed that a few of the cytomegalovirus-associated TCR beta chains recognize cytomegalovirus antigens. The study gave a list of 150 to 200 TCR beta chains associated with cytomegalovirus. A later analysis lacked HLA typing for the validation cohort, so it scored co-occurrence in that cohort across all 110 or so repertoires. It was suggested by the authors that the approach could potentially be generalized to other disease states and immunological phenotypes. While some public TCRs were present in many individuals, most TCR sequences turned up only very rarely across donors. In both the original and validation cohorts, the classifier was reported to diagnose cytomegalovirus status with high specificity and sensitivity. A later analysis found that TCRs clustered in the first cohort also tended to co-occur in the roughly 120 validation repertoires, with 94% of cluster scores above 0.

Donors formed part of the validation cohort, which comprised 120 subjects and was distinct from the first cohort of some 700 subjects. The library was produced with the immunoSEQ multiplex PCR assay. Under the source paper's analysis protocol: A statistical classification framework was built to diagnose cytomegalovirus status from the catalog of TCR beta chain sequences. TCRdb re-hosts the immuneACCESS table, in-frame sequences only. Its copies lack some clones; in the studies checked, an unresolved V gene accounts for under half of them, and the cause for the rest is not known. D and trimming were read from the DNA, whereas the V and J calls and clone size are those reported in that table. Here the sample has almost 200,000 clones; roughly 81% occur a single time. 1.2% of the sample is in the top ten clones. The CDR1 and CDR2 encoded by the germline V gene are MNHNS and SASEGT. From the cysteine up to the phenylalanine, the CDR3 has a length of 15 residues. The sequence is cut down to CDR3 DNA, 45 bases in frame from base 1. V trim: 2 bases; J trim: 3 bases; unmatched bases: 7.

This clone was counted once. Its antigen is still unknown. No base quality information exists; no much larger clone differs at one position. This TCR was recovered from a woman in her 30s in good health and CMV-seronegative. The chain joins TRBV6-1 to TRBJ2-7; 7 of the junction bases match TRBD1. Sequencing input: PBMCs. DNA sequence: TGTGCCAGCAGTGAAATGAGACAGGGAATCTACGAGCAGTACTTC. It is translated as CASSEMRQGIYEQYF.